The clone carrying this TCR beta chain was picked up one time. Antigen specificity is unknown. Assay used: immunoSEQ multiplex PCR; TCRdb lists only in-frame clones, some missing. The sample yields some 130,000 clones, about 94% seen once. CDR1 and CDR2 (germline): SGHTA, FQGNSA. The CDR3 extends over 17 amino acids. The V end was cut by 7 bases, the J end by 0 bases, with 21 bases between. The source of the sample is a study of human thymus T cells. Study results and limitations: A high degree of thymic repertoire overlap among unrelated individuals was reported in related research. It looked as if thymic and blood repertoires used V and J genes in a biased way.

Resections from corrective heart surgery supplied the thymus tissue. The donors were infants in Finland with congenital heart defects, otherwise immunologically healthy. This TCR was sampled from a boy under two years old with a congenital heart defect but otherwise immunologically healthy. Sequencing was done on a sample of thymus tissue. The rearrangement uses TRBV7-2 and TRBJ1-1, with D perhaps TRBD1 (6 bases). CDR3 region: CASILPGTTGMNTEAFF. CDR3 DNA sequence: TGTGCCAGCATCCTACCCGGGACAACGGGTATGAACACTGAAGCTTTCTTT. Based on the CDR3 plus reference TRBV7-2 and TRBJ1-1, the full variable domain is GAGVSQSPSNKVTEKGKDVELRCDPISGHTALYWYRQSLGQGLEFLIYFQGNSAPDKSGLPSDRFSAERTGGSVSTLTIQRTQQEDSAVYLCASILPGTTGMNTEAFFGQGTRLTVV.